This T cell receptor beta chain is drawn from a study of OX40 agonist ivuxolimab in advanced cancers. About the study: Patients took ivuxolimab, an agonistic anti-OX40 (CD134) antibody.

Whole-study results and caveats: A proportion of nonresponders additionally exhibited low normalized T-cell clonal expansion.

Remarks on this clone: No antigen is known for it.

V shed 4 bases and J shed 3 bases, with 16 bases lying between them. CDR1 is MDHEN, CDR2 SYDVKM, per germline. The CDR3 is 15 residues long. Assay used: immunoSEQ multiplex PCR; TCRdb lists only in-frame clones, some missing. The data show about 55,000 clones, about 88% seen once. The clonotype comes from an adult with an advanced solid tumor such as melanoma, head and neck, liver or kidney cancer. J is TRBJ2-7 and V is TRBV28; possibly TRBD1 or TRBD2 for D (7 bases each). The material was CD4+ or CD8+ T cells sorted from blood, obtained in a trial of the OX40 agonist ivuxolimab. The DNA of the CDR3 is TGTGCCAGCAGTTCTTCAGGGGGGGAGGGCTACGAGCAGTACTTC. Its protein product is CASSSSGGEGYEQYF.